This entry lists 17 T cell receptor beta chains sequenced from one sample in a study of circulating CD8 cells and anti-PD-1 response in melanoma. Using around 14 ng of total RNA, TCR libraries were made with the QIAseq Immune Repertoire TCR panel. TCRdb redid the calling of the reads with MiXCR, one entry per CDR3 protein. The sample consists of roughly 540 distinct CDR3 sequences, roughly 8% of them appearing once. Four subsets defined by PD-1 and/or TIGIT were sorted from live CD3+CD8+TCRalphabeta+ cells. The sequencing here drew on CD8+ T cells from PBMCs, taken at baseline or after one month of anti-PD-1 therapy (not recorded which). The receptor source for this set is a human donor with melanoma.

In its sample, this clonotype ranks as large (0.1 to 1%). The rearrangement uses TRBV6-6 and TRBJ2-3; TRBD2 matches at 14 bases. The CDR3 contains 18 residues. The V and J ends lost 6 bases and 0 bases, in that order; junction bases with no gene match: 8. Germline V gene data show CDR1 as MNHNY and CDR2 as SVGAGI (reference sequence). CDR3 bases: TGTGCCAGCAGGGGTTGGACTAGCGGGGGGACTAGCACAGATACGCAGTATTTT. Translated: CASRGWTSGGTSTDTQYF.

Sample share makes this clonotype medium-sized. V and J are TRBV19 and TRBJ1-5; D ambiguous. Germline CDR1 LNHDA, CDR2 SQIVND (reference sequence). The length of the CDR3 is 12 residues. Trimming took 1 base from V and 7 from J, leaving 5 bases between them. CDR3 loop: CASSIAWQPQHF. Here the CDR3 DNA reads TGTGCCAGTAGTATAGCTTGGCAGCCCCAGCATTTT.

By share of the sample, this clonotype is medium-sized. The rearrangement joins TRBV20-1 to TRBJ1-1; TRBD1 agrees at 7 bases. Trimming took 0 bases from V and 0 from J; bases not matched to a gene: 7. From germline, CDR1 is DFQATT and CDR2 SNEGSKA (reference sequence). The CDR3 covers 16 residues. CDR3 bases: TGCAGTGCTAGAGACCGGGACAGCTACATGAACACTGAAGCTTTCTTT. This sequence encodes CSARDRDSYMNTEAFF.

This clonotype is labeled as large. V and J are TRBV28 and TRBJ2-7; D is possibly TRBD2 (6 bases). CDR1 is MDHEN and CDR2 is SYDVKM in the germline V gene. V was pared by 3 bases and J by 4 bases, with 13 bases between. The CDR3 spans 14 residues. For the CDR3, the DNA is TGTGCCAGCAGTTTTGGAGCCAGCGGGTACGAGCAGTACTTC. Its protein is CASSFGASGYEQYF.

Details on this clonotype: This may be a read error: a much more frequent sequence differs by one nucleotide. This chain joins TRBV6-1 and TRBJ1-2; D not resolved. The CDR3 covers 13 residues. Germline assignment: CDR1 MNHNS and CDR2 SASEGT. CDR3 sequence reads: CASGEGLNYGYTF. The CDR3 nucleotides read TGTGCCAGCGGTGAAGGACTGAACTATGGCTACACCTTC.

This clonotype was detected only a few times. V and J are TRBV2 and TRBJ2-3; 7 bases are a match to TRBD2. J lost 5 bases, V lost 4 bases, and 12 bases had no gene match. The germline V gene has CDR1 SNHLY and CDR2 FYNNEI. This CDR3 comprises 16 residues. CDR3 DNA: TGTGCCAGCAGTGTACCCCCGGGGGGTGGTCAAGATACGCAGTATTTT. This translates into CASSVPPGGGQDTQYF.

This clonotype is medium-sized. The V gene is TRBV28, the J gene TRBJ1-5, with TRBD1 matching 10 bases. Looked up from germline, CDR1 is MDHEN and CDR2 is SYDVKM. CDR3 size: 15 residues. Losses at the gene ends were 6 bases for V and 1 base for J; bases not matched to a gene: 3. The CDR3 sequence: CASRGTGVSNQPQHF. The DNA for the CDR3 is TGTGCCAGCAGAGGGACAGGGGTCAGCAATCAGCCCCAGCATTTT.

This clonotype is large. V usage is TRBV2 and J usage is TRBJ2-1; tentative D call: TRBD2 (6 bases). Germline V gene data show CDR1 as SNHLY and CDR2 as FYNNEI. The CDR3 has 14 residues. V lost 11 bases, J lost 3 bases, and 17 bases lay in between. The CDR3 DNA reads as TGTGCCGGCGAGGAGGGAAGGGGCTACAATGAGCAGTTCTTC. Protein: CAGEEGRGYNEQFF.

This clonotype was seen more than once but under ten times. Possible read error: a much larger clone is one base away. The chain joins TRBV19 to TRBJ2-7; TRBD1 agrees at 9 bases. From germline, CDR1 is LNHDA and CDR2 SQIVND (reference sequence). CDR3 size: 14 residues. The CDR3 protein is CASGMTGGIYEQYF. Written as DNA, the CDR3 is TGTGCCAGTGGTATGACAGGGGGAATCTACGAGCAGTACTTC.

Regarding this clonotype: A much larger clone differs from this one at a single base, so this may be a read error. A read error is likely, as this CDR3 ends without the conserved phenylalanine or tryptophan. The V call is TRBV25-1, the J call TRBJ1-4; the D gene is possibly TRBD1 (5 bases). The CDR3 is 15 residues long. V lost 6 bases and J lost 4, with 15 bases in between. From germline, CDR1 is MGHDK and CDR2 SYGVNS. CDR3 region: CASRGDGGGNEKLFV. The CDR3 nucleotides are TGTGCCAGCAGGGGGGACGGCGGAGGTAATGAAAAACTGTTTGTT.

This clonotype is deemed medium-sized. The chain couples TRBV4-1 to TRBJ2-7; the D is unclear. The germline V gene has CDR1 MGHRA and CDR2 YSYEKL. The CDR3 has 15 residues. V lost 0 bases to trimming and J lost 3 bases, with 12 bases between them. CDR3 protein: CASSQDIGQNYEQYF. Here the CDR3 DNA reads TGCGCCAGCAGCCAAGATATCGGGCAGAACTACGAGCAGTACTTC.

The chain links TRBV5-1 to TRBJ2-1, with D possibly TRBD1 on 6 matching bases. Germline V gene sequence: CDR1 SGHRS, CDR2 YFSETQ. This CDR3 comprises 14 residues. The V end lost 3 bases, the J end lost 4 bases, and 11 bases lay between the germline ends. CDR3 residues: CASSYKGEYNEQFF. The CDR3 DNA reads TGCGCCAGCAGCTATAAGGGGGAATACAATGAGCAGTTCTTC.

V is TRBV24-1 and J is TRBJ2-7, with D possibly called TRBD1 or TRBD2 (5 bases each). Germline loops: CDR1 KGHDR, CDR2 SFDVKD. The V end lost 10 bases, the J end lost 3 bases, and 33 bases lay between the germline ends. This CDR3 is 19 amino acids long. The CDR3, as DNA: TGTGCCACGGGGCCATACCGGGACGGGATACCCTCTAAACGCTACGAGCAGTACTTC. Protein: CATGPYRDGIPSKRYEQYF.

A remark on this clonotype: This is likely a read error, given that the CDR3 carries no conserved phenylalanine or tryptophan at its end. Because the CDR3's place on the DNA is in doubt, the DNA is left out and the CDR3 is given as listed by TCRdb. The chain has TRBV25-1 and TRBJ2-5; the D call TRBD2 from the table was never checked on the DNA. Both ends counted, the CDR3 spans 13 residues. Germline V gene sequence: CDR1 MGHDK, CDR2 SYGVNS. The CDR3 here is CASSRPLLETQCL.

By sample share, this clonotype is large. The CDR3 here is CASRLRSDGLTDTQYF. The CDR3 region has the DNA TGTGCCAGCAGGTTAAGATCGGACGGATTGACAGATACGCAGTATTTT. The rearrangement uses TRBV28 and TRBJ2-3; D remains unclear. This CDR3 comprises 16 residues. The germline CDR1 and CDR2 sequences are MDHEN and SYDVKM. V gave up 6 bases and J gave up 3 bases, with 19 bases separating them. The whole variable domain, remainder taken from reference TRBV28 and TRBJ2-3, is DVKVTQSSRYLVKRTGEKVFLECVQDMDHENMFWYRQDPGLGLRLIYFSYDVKMKEKGDIPEGYSVSREKKERFSLILESASTNQTSMYLCASRLRSDGLTDTQYFGPGTRLTVL.

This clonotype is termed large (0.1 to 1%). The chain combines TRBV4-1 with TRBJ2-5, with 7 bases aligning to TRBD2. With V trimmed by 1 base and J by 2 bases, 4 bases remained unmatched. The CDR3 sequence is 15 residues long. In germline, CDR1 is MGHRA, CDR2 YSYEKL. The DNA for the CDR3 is TGCGCCAGCAGCCAAGGCTCGGGGGGTCAAGAGACCCAGTACTTC. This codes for CASSQGSGGQETQYF.

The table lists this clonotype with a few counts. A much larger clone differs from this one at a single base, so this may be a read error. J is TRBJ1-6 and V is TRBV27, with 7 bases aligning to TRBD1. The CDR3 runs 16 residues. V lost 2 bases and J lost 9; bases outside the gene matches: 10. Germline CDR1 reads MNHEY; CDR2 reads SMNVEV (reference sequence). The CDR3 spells CASSLAPGTVSSPLHF. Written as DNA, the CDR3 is TGTGCCAGCAGTTTAGCACCTGGGACAGTCAGTTCACCCCTCCACTTT.